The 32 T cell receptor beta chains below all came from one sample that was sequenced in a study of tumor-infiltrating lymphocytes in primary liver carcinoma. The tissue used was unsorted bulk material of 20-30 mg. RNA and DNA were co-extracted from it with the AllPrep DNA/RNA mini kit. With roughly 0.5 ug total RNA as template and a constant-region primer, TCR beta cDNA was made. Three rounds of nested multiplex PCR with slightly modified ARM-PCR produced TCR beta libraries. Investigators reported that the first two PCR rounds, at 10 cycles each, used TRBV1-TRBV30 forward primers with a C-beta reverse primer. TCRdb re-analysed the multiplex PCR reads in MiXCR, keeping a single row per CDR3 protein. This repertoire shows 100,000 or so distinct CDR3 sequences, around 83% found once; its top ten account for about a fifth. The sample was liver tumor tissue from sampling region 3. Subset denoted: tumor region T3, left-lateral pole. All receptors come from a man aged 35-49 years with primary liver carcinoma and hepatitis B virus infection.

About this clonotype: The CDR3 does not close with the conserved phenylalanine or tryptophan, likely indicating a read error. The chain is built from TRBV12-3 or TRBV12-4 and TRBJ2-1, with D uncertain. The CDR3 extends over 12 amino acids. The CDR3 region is CASSLLGNEQFV. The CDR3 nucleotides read TGTGCCAGTAGTTTGTTGGGGAATGAGCAGTTCGTC.

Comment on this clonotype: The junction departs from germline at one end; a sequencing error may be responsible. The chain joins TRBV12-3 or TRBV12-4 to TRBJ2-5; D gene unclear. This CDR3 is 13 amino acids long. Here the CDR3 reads CASSMTRTETHYF. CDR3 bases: TGTGCCAGCAGCATGACAAGGACGGAAACCCATTACTTC.

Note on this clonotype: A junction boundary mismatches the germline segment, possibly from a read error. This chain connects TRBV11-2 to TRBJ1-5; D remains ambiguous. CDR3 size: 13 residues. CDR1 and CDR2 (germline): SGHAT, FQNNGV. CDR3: CASSLYCDQPQHF. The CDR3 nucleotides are TGTGCCAGCAGCCTGTACTGCGATCAACCCCAGCATTTT.

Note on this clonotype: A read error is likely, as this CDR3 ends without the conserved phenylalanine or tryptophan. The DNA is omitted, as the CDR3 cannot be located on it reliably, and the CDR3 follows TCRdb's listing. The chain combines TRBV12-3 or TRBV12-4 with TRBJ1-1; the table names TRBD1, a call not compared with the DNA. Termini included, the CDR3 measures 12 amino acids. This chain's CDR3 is CARNEQGVRVFS.

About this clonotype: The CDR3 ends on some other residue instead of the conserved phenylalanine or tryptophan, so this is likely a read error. This chain's CDR3 is CASSYKETQYH. CDR3 nucleotides: TGTGCCAGCAGTTATAAAGAGACCCAGTACCAC. The chain couples TRBV6-2 or TRBV6-3 to TRBJ2-5; no clear D gene. V was cut by 3 bases and J by 3 bases, with 2 bases left in between. Looked up from germline, CDR1 is MNHEY and CDR2 is SVGEGT. This CDR3 comprises 11 residues.

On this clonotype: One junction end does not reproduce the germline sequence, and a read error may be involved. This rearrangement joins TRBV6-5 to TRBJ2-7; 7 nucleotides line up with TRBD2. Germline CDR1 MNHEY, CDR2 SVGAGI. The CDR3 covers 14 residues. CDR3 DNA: TGTGCCGGCAGTACCGCGGGAGTCGGGTTCGAGCAGTACTTC. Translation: CAGSTAGVGFEQYF.

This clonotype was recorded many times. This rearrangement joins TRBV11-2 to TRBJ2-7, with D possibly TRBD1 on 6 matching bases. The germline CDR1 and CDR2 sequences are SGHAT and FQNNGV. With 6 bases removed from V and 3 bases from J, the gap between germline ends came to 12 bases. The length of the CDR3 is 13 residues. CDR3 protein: CASRTGTNYEQYF. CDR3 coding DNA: TGTGCCAGCAGAACCGGGACAAACTACGAGCAGTACTTC.

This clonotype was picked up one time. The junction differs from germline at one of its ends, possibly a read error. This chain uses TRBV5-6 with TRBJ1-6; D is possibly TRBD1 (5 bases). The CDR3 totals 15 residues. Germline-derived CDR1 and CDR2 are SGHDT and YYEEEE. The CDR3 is CASSLALGGGSPLHF. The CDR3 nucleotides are TGTGCCAGCAGCTTGGCCCTTGGGGGGGGTTCACCACTCCACTTT.

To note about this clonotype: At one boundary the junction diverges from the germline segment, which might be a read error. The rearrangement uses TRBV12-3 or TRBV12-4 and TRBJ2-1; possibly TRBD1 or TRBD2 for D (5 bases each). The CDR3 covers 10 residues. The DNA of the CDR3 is TGTGCCAGCTTTACCGGGAAACAGGTCTTC. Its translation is CASFTGKQVF.

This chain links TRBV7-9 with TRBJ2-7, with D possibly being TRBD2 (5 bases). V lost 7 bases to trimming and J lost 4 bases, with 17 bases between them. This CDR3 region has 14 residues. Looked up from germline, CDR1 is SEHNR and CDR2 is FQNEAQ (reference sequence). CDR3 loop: CASNTAGPPYEQYF. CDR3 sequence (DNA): TGTGCCAGCAACACTGCGGGCCCCCCATACGAGCAGTACTTC.

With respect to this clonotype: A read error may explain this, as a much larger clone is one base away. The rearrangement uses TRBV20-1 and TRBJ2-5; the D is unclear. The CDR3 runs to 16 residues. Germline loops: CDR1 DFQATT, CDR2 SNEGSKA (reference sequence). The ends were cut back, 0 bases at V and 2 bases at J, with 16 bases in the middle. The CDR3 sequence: CSARDPSPGFQETQYF. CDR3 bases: TGCAGTGCTAGAGATCCCAGCCCAGGATTTCAAGAGACCCAGTACTTC.

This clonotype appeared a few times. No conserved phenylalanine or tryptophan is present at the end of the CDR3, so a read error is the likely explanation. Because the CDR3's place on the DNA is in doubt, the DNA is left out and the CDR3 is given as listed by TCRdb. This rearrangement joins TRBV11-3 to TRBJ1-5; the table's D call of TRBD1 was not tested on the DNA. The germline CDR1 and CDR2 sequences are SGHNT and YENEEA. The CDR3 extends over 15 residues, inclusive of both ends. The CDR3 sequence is CASSLDLGVAQPHHS.

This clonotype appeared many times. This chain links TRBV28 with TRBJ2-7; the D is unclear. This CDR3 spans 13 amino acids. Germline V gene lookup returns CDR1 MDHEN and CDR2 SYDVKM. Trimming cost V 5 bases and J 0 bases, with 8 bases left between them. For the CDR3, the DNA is TGTGCCAGCAGTCCCCCATTCTCCTACGAGCAGTACTTC. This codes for CASSPPFSYEQYF.

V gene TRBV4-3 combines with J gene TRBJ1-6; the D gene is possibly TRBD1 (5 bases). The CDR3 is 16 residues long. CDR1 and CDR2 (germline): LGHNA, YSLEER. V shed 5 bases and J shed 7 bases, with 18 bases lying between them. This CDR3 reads CASSSWERGGNSPLHF. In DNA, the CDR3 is TGCGCCAGCAGCTCCTGGGAGAGGGGAGGAAATTCACCCCTCCACTTT.

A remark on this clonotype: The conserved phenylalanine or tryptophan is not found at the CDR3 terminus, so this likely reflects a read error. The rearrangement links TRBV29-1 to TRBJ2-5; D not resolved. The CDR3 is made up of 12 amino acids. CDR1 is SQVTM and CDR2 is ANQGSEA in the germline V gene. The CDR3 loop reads CNVEWAQETQYL. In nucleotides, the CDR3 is TGCAACGTTGAATGGGCCCAAGAGACCCAGTACTTA.

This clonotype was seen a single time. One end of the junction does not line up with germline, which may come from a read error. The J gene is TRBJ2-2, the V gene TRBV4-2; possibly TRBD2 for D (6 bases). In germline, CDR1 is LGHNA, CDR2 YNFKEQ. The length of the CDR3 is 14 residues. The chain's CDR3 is CASSQDQNGGELSF. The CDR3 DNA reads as TGTGCCAGCAGCCAAGATCAAAATGGCGGGGAGCTGTCTTTT.

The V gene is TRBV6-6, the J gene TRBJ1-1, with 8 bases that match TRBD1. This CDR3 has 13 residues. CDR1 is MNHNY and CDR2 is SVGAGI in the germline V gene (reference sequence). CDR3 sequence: CDRCTGGTTEAFF. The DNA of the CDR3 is TGTGACAGGTGCACAGGGGGGACTACTGAAGCTTTCTTT.

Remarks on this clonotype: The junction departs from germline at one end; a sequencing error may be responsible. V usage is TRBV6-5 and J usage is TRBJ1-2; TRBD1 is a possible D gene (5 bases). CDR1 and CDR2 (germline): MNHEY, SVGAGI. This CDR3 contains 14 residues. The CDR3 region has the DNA TGTGGCAACACCCCTGGGAGGGGCGGCTATGGCTACATCTTC. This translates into CGNTPGRGGYGYIF.

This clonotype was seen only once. This chain's CDR3 is CSVVYGNTIYF. The CDR3 coding sequence is TGCAGCGTTGTATATGGAAACACCATATATTTT. This rearrangement joins TRBV29-1 to TRBJ1-3; D remains ambiguous. Germline V gives CDR1 SQVTM, CDR2 ANQGSEA. V lost 4 bases, J lost 3 bases, and 4 bases lay in between. This CDR3 has 11 residues.

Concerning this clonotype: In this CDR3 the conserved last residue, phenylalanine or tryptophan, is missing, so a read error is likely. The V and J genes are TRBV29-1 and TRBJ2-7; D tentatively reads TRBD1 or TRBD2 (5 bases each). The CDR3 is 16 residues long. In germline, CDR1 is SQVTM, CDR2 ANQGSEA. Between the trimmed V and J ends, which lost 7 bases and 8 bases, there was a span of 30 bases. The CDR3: CSAMTSGTGTPYKQYY. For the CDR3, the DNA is TGCAGCGCCATGACATCTGGGACCGGCACTCCATACAAGCAGTACTAC.

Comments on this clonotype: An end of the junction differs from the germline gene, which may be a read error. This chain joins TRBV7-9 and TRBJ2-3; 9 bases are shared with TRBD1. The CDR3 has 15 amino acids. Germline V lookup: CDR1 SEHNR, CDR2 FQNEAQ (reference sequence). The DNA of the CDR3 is TGTGCCAACAGCTCACAGGGGGCTAGCACAGATACGCAGTACTTT. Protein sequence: CANSSQGASTDTQYF.

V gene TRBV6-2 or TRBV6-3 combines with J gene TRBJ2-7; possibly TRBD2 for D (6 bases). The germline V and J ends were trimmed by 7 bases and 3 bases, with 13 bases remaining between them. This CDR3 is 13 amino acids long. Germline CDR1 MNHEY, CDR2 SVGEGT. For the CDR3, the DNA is TGTGCCAGCAACTCAGGGAGGAACTACGAGCAGTACTTC. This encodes CASNSGRNYEQYF.

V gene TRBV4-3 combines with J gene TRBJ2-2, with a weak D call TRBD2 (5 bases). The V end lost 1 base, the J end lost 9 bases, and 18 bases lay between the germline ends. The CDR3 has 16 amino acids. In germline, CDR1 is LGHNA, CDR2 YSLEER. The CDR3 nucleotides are TGCGCCAGCAGCCAAGGTCCCGAGGGAGAGACCCGGGAGCTGTTTTTT. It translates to CASSQGPEGETRELFF.

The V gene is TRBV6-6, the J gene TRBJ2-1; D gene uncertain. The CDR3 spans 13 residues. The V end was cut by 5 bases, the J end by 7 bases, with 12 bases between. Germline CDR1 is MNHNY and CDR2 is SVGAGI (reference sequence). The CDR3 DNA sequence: TGTGCCAGCAGTCTAGGATGGAGAAATGAGCAGTTCTTC. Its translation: CASSLGWRNEQFF.

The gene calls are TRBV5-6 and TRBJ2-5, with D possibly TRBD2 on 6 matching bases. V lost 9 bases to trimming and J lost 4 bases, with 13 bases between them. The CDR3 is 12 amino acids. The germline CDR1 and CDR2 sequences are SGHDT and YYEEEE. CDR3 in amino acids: CANCGLRETQYF. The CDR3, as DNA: TGTGCCAACTGTGGACTAAGAGAGACCCAGTACTTC.

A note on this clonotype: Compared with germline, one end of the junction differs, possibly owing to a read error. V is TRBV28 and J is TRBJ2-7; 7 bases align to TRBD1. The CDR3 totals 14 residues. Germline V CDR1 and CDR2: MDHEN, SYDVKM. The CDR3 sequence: CTSSFTGASYGQYF. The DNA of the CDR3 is TGTACCAGCAGTTTTACAGGGGCCTCCTACGGGCAGTACTTC. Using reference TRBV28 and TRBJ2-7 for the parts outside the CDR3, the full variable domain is DVKVTQSSRYLVKRTGEKVFLECVQDMDHENMFWYRQDPGLGLRLIYFSYDVKMKEKGDIPEGYSVSREKKERFSLILESASTNQTSMYLCTSSFTGASYGQYFGPGTRLTVT.

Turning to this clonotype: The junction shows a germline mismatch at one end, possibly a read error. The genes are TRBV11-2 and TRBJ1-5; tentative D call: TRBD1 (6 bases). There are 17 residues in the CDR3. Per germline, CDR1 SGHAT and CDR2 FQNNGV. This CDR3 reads CAISLVRVTGSNQSQHF. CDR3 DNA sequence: TGTGCCATCAGCTTAGTAAGGGTAACAGGGAGTAATCAGTCCCAGCATTTT.

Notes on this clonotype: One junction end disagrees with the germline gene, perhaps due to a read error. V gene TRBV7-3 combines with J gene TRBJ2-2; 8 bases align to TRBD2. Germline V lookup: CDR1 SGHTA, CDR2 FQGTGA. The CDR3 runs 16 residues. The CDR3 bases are TGTGCCAGCAGCTCAAACCCGGGGGGGATGACCGGGGATCTGTTTTTT. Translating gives CASSSNPGGMTGDLFF.

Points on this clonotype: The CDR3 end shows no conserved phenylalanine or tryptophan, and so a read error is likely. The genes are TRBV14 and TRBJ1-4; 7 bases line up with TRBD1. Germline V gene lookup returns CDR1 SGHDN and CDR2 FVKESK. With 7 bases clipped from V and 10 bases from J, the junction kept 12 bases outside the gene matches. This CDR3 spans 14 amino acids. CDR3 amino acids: CASNQTGLDGKLFL. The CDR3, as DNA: TGTGCCAGCAACCAGACAGGGCTTGATGGAAAACTGTTTTTA.

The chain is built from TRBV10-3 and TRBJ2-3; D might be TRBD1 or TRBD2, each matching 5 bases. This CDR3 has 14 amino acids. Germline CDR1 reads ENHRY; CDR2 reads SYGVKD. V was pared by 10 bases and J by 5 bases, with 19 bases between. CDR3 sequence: CATGAGVVKDTQYF. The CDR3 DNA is TGTGCCACCGGGGCGGGCGTGGTCAAAGATACGCAGTATTTT.

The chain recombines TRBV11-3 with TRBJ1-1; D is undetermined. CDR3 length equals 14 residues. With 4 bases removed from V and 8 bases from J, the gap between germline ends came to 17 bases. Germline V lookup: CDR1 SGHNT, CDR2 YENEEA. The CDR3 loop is CASSSVAGSTEAFF. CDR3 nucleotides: TGTGCCAGCAGCTCGGTGGCAGGAAGCACGGAAGCTTTCTTT.

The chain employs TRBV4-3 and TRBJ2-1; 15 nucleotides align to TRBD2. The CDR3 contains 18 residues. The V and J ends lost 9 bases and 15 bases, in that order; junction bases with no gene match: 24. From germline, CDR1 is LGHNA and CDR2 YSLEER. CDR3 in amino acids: CASSLGWTSGRAWNDLFF. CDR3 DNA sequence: TGCGCCAGTAGTCTGGGTTGGACTAGCGGGAGGGCCTGGAATGATCTGTTCTTC.